These T cell receptor beta chains were read from a single sample in a study of blood T cell repertoires in COVID-19. The table came from immunoSEQ multiplex PCR; TCRdb's copy has only in-frame clones and leaves some out. The sample carries 440,000 or so clones, over 75% recorded once. The material sequenced was peripheral blood. The source of these receptors is a woman in her forties with COVID-19, enrolled during active disease. Each CDR3 is given with its conserved first and last residue. The D gene is left open where the match is weak.

V gene	D gene	J gene	CDR3 protein
TRBV10-2	TRBD1	TRBJ1-2	CASRGGDRDDDGYTF
TRBV7-9	TRBD2	TRBJ2-5	CASSLALLAGGRETQYF
TRBV4-2	.	TRBJ1-2	CASSQDQGRYYGYTF
TRBV12-3/TRBV12-4	TRBD1	TRBJ1-1	CASSSTTGEAFF
TRBV7-2	.	TRBJ1-1	CAGLTGLVAFF
TRBV4-1	TRBD1	TRBJ1-2	CASSQDQGTGGHGYTF
TRBV14	TRBD1	TRBJ1-2	CASSQDRAGGYTF
TRBV27	.	TRBJ1-6	CASSPRPRGGPNSPLHF
TRBV19	.	TRBJ1-2	CASSTARDGSGYTF
TRBV7-3	.	TRBJ2-1	CASSSLRGNEQFF
TRBV5-5	.	TRBJ2-7	CASSLEGDSLIYEQYF
TRBV24-1	.	TRBJ1-4	CATSPGRATNEKLFF
TRBV11-2	.	TRBJ1-2	CASSLGSDYGYTF
TRBV4-1	TRBD1	TRBJ2-3	CASSRNPTGGTQYF
TRBV14	.	TRBJ1-6	CASSQAQGNNSPLHF
TRBV2	.	TRBJ1-2	CASSEGGGLVYGYTF